This TCR beta chain was captured by sequencing in a study of blood T cells in healthy people across ages. This CDR3 has 14 residues. V was shortened by 2 bases and J by 3 bases, with 7 bases between the two germline ends. Germline CDR1 and CDR2: ENHRY and SYGVKD. In its sample, this clonotype was seen a few times. It was with a sample-barcoded 5' primer and a J-beta primer mix that a second PCR of about 6 to 12 cycles was run. The yield of each sample was at least 2.5 million CDR3-containing paired-end reads. One entry per CDR3 protein results from TCRdb running MiXCR on the 5' RACE reads. The sample carries roughly 1,500,000 distinct CDR3 sequences, almost 35% recorded once.

The sequence derives from a woman in her thirties in good health. The chain combines TRBV10-3 with TRBJ2-2; weak D call: TRBD1 (6 bases). The specimen sequenced was blood. The CDR3 DNA sequence: TGTGCCATCAGTGAGAACAGGGACACCGGGGAGCTGTTTTTT. This translates into CAISENRDTGELFF.